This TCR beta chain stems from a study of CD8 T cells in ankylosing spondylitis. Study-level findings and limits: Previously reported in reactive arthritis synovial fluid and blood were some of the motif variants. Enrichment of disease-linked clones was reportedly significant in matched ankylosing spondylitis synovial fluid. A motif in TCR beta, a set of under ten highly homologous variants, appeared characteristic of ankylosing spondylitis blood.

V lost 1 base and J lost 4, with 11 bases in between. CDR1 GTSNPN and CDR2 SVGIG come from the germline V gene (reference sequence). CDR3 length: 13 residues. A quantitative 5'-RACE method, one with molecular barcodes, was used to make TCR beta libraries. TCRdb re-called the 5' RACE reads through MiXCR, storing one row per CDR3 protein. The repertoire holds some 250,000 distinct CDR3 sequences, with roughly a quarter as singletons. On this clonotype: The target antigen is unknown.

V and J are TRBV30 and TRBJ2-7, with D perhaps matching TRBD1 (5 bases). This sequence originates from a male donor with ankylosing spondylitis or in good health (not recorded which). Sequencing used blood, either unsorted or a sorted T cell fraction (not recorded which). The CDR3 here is CAWSEGRRYEQYF. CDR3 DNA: TGTGCCTGGAGTGAGGGGCGGAGATACGAGCAGTACTTC. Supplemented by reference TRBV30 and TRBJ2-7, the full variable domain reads SQTIHQWPATLVQPVGSPLSLECTVEGTSNPNLYWYRQAAGRGLQLLFYSVGIGQISSEVPQNLSASRPQDRQFILSSKKLLLSDSGFYLCAWSEGRRYEQYFGPGTRLTVT.